This TCR beta chain came from a study of OX40 agonist ivuxolimab in advanced cancers. Profiled with immunoSEQ multiplex PCR; TCRdb holds only in-frame clones, not every one. The sample contains about 61,000 clones, approximately 90% of which appear only once. Looked up from germline, CDR1 is PRHDT and CDR2 is FYEKMQ (reference sequence). There are 18 residues in the CDR3. J was trimmed by 2 bases and V by 4 bases; bases with no gene match: 9. The receptor's source is an adult with an advanced solid tumor such as melanoma, head and neck, liver or kidney cancer. The sample in question was CD4+ or CD8+ T cells sorted from blood, obtained in a trial of the OX40 agonist ivuxolimab. The V and J genes are TRBV13 and TRBJ2-2; 11 nucleotides agree with TRBD1. This CDR3 reads CASSSRDRGAVNTGELFF. The CDR3 nucleotides read TGTGCCAGCAGCTCGCGGGACAGGGGGGCGGTAAACACCGGGGAGCTGTTTTTT.